The TCR beta chain under discussion was sequenced for a study of shared clonotypes between healthy human individuals. Study-wide points: Compared with memory subsets, naive subsets generally had larger estimated richness.

The donors were all Caucasian adults (living in Nashville, Tennessee). As to this clone: Its antigen remains unknown.

Data came from immunoSEQ multiplex PCR; TCRdb stores just in-frame clones and leaves some out. The sample has roughly 720,000 clones, 90% seen once. The germline V gene encodes CDR1 SGHTA and CDR2 FQGNSA. The CDR3 contains 16 residues. V lost 4 bases, J lost 2 bases, and 17 bases lay in between. The chain carries TRBV7-2 and TRBJ2-5; D gene unclear. Sequencing was carried out using memory CD8+ T cells from PBMCs. Subset in this sample: CD45RO+ cells pooled with CCR7-negative TemRA cells. The TCR comes from a man younger than 35 in good health. Some clones in this sample may be carry-over from other donors' samples. CDR3 loop: CASSSIRTVRQETQYF. The CDR3 bases are TGTGCCAGCAGCTCCATAAGAACGGTGCGACAAGAGACCCAGTACTTC.